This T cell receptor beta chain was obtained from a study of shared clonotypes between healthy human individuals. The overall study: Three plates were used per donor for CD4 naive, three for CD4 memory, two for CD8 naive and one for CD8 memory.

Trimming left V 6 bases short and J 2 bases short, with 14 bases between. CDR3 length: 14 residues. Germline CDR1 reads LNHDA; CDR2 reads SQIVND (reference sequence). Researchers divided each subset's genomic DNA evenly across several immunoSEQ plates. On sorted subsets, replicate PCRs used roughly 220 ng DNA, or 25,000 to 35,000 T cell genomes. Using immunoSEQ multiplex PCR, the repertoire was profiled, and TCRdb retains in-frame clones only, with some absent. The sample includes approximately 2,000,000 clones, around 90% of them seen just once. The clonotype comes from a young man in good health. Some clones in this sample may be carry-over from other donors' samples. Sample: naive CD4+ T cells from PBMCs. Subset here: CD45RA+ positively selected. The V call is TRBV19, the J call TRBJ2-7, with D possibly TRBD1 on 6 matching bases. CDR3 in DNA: TGTGCCAGTAGACGGCCAGGGGATACCTACGAGCAGTACTTC. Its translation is CASRRPGDTYEQYF. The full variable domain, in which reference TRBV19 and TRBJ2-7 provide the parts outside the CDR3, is DGGITQSPKYLFRKEGQNVTLSCEQNLNHDAMYWYRQDPGQGLRLIYYSQIVNDFQKGDIAEGYSVSREKKESFPLTVTSAQKNPTAFYLCASRRPGDTYEQYFGPGTRLTVT.